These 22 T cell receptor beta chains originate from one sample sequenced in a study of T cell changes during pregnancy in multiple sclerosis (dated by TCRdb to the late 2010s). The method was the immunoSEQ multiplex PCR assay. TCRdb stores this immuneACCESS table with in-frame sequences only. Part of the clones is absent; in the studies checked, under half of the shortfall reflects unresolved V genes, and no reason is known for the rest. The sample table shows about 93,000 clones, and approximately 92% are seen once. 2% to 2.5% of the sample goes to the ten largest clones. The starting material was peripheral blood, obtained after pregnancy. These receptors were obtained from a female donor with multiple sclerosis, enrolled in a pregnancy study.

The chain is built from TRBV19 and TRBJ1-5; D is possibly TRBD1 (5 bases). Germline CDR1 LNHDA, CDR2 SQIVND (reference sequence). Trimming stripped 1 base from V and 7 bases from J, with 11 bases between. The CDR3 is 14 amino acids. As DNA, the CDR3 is TGTGCCAGTAGTATAGCCCTTAAGGGGCAGCCCCAGCATTTT. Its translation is CASSIALKGQPQHF. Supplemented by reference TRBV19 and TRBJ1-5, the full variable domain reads DGGITQSPKYLFRKEGQNVTLSCEQNLNHDAMYWYRQDPGQGLRLIYYSQIVNDFQKGDIAEGYSVSREKKESFPLTVTSAQKNPTAFYLCASSIALKGQPQHFGDGTRLSIL.

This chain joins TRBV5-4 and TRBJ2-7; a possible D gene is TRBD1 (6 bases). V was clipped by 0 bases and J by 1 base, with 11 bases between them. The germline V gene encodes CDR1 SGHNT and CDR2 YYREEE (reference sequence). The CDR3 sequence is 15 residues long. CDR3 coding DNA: TGTGCCAGCAGCTTGGTCGAGACAGGATCCTACGAGCAGTACTTC. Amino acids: CASSLVETGSYEQYF.

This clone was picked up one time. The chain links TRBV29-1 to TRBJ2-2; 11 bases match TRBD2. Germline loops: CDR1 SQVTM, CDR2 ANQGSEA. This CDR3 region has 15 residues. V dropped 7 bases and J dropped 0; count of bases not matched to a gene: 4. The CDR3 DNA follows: TGCAGCGCTTCGGGACTAGCGGCGAACACCGGGGAGCTGTTTTTT. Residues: CSASGLAANTGELFF.

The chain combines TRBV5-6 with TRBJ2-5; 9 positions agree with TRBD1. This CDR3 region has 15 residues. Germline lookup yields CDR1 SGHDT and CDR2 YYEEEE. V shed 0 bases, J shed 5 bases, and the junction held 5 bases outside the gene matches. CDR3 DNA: TGTGCCAGCAGCTTGGCGGGGGACAGGGAGGAGACCCAGTACTTC. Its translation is CASSLAGDREETQYF. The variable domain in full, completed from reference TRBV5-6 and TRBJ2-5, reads DAGVTQSPTHLIKTRGQQVTLRCSPKSGHDTVSWYQQALGQGPQFIFQYYEEEERQRGNFPDRFSGHQFPNYSSELNVNALLLGDSALYLCASSLAGDREETQYFGPGTRLLVL.

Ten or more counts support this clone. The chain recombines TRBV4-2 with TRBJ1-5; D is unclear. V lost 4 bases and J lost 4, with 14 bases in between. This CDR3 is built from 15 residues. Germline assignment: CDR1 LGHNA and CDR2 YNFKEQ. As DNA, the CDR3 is TGTGCCAGCAGCCCTAGCGCGGGCACGAATCAGCCCCAGCATTTT. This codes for CASSPSAGTNQPQHF.

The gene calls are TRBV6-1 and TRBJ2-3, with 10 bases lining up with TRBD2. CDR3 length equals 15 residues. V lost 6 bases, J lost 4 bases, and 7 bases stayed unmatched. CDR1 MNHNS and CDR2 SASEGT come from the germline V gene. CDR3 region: CASSFLAGVPDTQYF. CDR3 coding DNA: TGTGCCAGCAGCTTTCTAGCGGGAGTACCAGATACGCAGTATTTT.

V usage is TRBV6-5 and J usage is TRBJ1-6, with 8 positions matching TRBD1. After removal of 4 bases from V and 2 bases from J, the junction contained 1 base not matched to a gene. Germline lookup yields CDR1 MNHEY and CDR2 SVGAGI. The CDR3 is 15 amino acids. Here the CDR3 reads CASSSGQAYNSPLHF. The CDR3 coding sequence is TGTGCCAGCAGTTCGGGACAGGCCTATAATTCACCCCTCCACTTT.

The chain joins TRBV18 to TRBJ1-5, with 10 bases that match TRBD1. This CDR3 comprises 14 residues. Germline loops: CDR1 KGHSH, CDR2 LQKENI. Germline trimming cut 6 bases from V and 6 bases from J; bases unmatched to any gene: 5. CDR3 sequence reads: CASSKTGGSQPQHF. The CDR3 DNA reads TGTGCCAGCTCCAAGACAGGGGGCAGTCAGCCCCAGCATTTT.

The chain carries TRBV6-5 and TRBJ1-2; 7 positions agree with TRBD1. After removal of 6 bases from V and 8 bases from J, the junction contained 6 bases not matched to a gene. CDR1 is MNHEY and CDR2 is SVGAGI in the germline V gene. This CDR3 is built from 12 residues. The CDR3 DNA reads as TGTGCCAGCAGCCTAGGGGGCGACGGCTACACCTTC. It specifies CASSLGGDGYTF.

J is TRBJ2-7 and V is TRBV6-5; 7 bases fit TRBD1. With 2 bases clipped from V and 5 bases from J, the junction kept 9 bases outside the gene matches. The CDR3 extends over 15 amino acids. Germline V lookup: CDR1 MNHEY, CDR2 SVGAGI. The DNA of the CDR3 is TGTGCCAGCAGTTACGTAACAGGGGTCGGTAACGAGCAGTACTTC. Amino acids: CASSYVTGVGNEQYF.

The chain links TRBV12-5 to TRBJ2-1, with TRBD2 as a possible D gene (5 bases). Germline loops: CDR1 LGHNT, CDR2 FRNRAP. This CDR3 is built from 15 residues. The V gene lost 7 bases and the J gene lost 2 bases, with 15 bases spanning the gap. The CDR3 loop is CASDPTGIPYNEQFF. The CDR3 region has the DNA TGTGCTAGTGACCCGACCGGGATCCCCTACAATGAGCAGTTCTTC.

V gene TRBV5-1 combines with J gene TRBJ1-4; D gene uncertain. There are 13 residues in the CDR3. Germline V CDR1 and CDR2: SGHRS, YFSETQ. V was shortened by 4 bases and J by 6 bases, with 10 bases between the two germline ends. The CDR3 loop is CASSVDNDEKLFF. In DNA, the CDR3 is TGCGCCAGCAGCGTAGACAACGATGAAAAACTGTTTTTT.

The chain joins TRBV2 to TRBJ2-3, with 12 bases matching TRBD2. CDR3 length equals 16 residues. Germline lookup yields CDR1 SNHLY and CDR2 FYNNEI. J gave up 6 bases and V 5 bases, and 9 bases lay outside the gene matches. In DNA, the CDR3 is TGTGCCAGCAGTCGAGGCCTAGCGGGAGGGCCGGATACGCAGTATTTT. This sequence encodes CASSRGLAGGPDTQYF.

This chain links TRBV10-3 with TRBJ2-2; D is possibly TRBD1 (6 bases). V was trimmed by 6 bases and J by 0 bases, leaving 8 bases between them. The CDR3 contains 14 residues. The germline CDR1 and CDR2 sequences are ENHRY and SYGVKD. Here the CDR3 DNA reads TGTGCCATCAGGGACAGCTCGAACACCGGGGAGCTGTTTTTT. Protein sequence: CAIRDSSNTGELFF.

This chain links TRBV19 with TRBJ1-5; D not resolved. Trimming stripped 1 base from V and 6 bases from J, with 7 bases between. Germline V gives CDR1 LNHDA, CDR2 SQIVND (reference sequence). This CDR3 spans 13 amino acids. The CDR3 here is CASSIAFSQPQHF. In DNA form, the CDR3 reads TGTGCCAGTAGTATAGCGTTTAGTCAGCCCCAGCATTTT.

As DNA, the CDR3 is TGTGCCAGCAGCTCTTCAGGGGCCGAGCAGTACTTC. It yields the protein CASSSSGAEQYF. J is TRBJ2-7 and V is TRBV7-9, with D perhaps matching TRBD1 (6 bases). The CDR3 has 12 amino acids. Trimming left V 4 bases short and J 6 bases short, with 10 bases between. The germline V gene encodes CDR1 SEHNR and CDR2 FQNEAQ (reference sequence).

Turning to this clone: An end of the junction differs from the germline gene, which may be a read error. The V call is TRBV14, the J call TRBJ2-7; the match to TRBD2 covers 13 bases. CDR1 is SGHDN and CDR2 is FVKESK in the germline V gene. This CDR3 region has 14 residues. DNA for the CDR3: TGTGCCAGCAGGCAAGGACTAGCGGGAGAGTCCCCGTACTTC. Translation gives CASRQGLAGESPYF.

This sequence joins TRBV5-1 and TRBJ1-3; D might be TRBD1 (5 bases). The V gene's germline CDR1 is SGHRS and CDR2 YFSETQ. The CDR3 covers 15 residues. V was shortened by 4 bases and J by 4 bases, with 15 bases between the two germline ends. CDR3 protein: CASSPGHPDGNTIYF. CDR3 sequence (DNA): TGCGCCAGCAGCCCCGGACACCCTGACGGAAACACCATATATTTT.

CDR3 sequence: CASSFGTGGNQPQHF. DNA for the CDR3: TGTGCCAGCAGCTTTGGTACAGGGGGCAATCAGCCCCAGCATTTT. The rearrangement uses TRBV7-2 and TRBJ1-5; 7 positions match TRBD1. The CDR3 is 15 amino acids. Germline loops: CDR1 SGHTA, CDR2 FQGNSA. Trimming cost V 3 bases and J 2 bases; bases outside gene matches: 4.

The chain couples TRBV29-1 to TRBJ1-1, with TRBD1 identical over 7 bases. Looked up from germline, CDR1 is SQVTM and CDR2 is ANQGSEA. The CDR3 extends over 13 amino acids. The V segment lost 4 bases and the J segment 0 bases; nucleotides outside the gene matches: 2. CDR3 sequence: CSVGTGMNTEAFF. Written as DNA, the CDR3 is TGCAGCGTTGGGACAGGCATGAACACTGAAGCTTTCTTT. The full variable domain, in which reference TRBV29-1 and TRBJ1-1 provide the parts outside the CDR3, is SAVISQKPSRDICQRGTSLTIQCQVDSQVTMMFWYRQQPGQSLTLIATANQGSEATYESGFVIDKFPISRPNLTFSTLTVSNMSPEDSSIYLCSVGTGMNTEAFFGQGTRLTVV.

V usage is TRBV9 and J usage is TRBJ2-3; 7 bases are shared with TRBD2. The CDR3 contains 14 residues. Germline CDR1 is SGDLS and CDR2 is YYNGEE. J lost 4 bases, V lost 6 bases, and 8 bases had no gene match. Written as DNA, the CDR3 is TGTGCCAGCACCTGGACTGCGGGGGCAGATACGCAGTATTTT. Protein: CASTWTAGADTQYF.

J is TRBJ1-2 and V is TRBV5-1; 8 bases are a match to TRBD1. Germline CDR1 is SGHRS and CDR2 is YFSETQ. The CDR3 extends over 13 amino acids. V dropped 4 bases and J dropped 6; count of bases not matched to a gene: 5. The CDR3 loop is CASSVQGGDGYTF. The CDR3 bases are TGCGCCAGCAGCGTACAGGGGGGAGATGGCTACACCTTC.